The sequence of this T cell receptor (beta chain) was determined in a study of cytomegalovirus exposure and HLA in healthy donors. Across the study: The roughly 120 validation repertoires used the same platform as the 550 to 700 first-cohort repertoires (as reported by a later analysis).

Here immunoSEQ multiplex PCR was the method, and the copy in TCRdb shows in-frame clones only, minus some. This sample has 150,000 to 200,000 clones; about four fifths occur once, and the top ten carry approximately 3%. Study observations and caveats: First-cohort TCR clusters were later found to tend to co-occur in the roughly 110 validation repertoires.

The V gene end was trimmed by 4 bases and the J gene end by 6 bases; junction bases not matched to a gene: 4. CDR1 is SNHLY, CDR2 FYNNEI, per germline. The CDR3 is 13 amino acids. Note on this clone: The antigen is not known.

Sequencing was done on a sample of PBMCs. This sequence originates from a woman aged 18-35 years in good health and CMV-seropositive. The chain uses TRBV2 and TRBJ1-1; 8 nucleotides match TRBD1. CDR3 coding DNA: TGTGCCAGCAGTGGGACAGGGTACGCTGAAGCTTTCTTT. Protein: CASSGTGYAEAFF.